This T cell receptor (beta chain) is drawn from a study of beta chain features in type 1 diabetes. Notes on the study in general: With patients and controls alike, PCR might favor shorter templates to an equal degree. TCRB repertoires of naive, central memory and Treg cells appeared more similar among patients than among healthy donors. In type 1 diabetes patients, VDJ junctions had fewer insertions; deletions at these junctions were more frequent.

This clone was counted a few times. The antigen is undetermined. The CDR3 consists of 17 residues. Between the trimmed V and J ends, which lost 3 bases and 0 bases, there was a span of 18 bases. Looked up from germline, CDR1 is SGHTA and CDR2 is FQGNSA. Reverse transcribing all isolated RNA meant expressed TCRB transcripts were sequenced. Some clones are missing from TCRdb's copy, which holds only in-frame ones; the method was immunoSEQ multiplex PCR. This table holds roughly 150,000 clones, roughly 10% found once. The receptor comes from a man younger than 30 in good health. This chain uses TRBV7-2 with TRBJ2-7; tentatively, D is TRBD1 or TRBD2 (5 bases each). What was sequenced was central memory CD4+ T cells from blood. The CDR3 loop reads CASSLFAAGASSYEQYF. CDR3 sequence (DNA): TGTGCCAGCAGCTTGTTCGCCGCCGGGGCTTCCTCCTACGAGCAGTACTTC.